Only a few counts were recorded for the clone carrying this T cell receptor beta chain. Sorted-subset replicate PCRs used roughly 210 ng of genomic DNA. This amount corresponded to 30,000 to 35,000 T cell genomes. Libraries were prepared by immunoSEQ multiplex PCR; TCRdb keeps only in-frame clonotypes and omits some of them. The data hold 1.5 million to 2.5 million clones, with just under 95% observed a single time. Germline V CDR1 and CDR2: SGHVS, FQNEAQ. The V gene end was trimmed by 5 bases and the J gene end by 2 bases; junction bases not matched to a gene: 4. CDR3 size: 14 residues. It was CD45RO-negative cells, positively selected for CCR7, that made up naive CD8 cells, with terminally differentiated effector memory CD45RA+ cells excluded. This entry comes from a study of shared clonotypes between healthy human individuals.

This rearrangement joins TRBV7-8 to TRBJ1-2; 8 bases map to TRBD1. The sequenced material came from naive CD8+ T cells sorted from blood. The origin of this receptor is a man aged 18 to 29 in good health. CDR3 DNA: TGTGCCAGCAGCCTAAGACAGGGGAACTATGGCTACACCTTC. Amino acids: CASSLRQGNYGYTF.